This passage covers 20 T cell receptor beta chains from one sample sequenced in a study of blood T cell repertoires in COVID-19. Profiled with immunoSEQ multiplex PCR; TCRdb holds only in-frame clones, not every one. Found here are about 39,000 clones, about four fifths of them singletons; the top ten hold roughly 25%. The sequenced sample consisted of peripheral blood. The origin of the receptors is a man between 65 and 85 years old with acute or convalescent COVID-19.

The chain joins TRBV2 to TRBJ1-2; TRBD1 agrees at 7 bases. V shed 4 bases and J 4 bases; nucleotides not matched to a gene: 6. Per germline, CDR1 SNHLY and CDR2 FYNNEI. CDR3 length: 14 residues. The CDR3 DNA reads as TGTGCCAGCAGTGCCCCGGGACAGATCTATGGCTACACCTTC. Translating it yields CASSAPGQIYGYTF.

V gene TRBV10-3 combines with J gene TRBJ1-5; 8 positions match TRBD1. Germline V lookup: CDR1 ENHRY, CDR2 SYGVKD. The CDR3 consists of 14 residues. Trimming took 10 bases from V and 6 from J; bases not matched to a gene: 11. The CDR3 is CATEQGGPGQPQHF. The DNA of the CDR3 is TGTGCCACCGAACAGGGGGGGCCTGGTCAGCCCCAGCATTTT.

V gene TRBV7-9 combines with J gene TRBJ2-1; no definite D call. V shed 1 base and J shed 4 bases, with 14 bases lying between them. This CDR3 is built from 16 residues. Per the germline V gene, CDR1 is SEHNR and CDR2 is FQNEAQ (reference sequence). The CDR3 DNA reads as TGTGCCAGCAGCTTAGAGGCCACCCGACTTTACAATGAGCAGTTCTTC. It yields the protein CASSLEATRLYNEQFF. Variable domain in full (rest from reference TRBV7-9 and TRBJ2-1): DTGVSQNPRHKITKRGQNVTFRCDPISEHNRLYWYRQTLGQGPEFLTYFQNEAQLEKSRLLSDRFSAERPKGSFSTLEIQRTEQGDSAMYLCASSLEATRLYNEQFFGPGTRLTVL.

The chain couples TRBV27 to TRBJ1-2, with 8 bases identical to TRBD1. The CDR3 is 12 amino acids. From germline, CDR1 is MNHEY and CDR2 SMNVEV (reference sequence). V dropped 4 bases and J dropped 8; count of bases not matched to a gene: 3. CDR3 loop: CASSSRGRGYTF. CDR3 bases: TGTGCCAGCAGTTCCAGGGGGCGCGGCTACACCTTC.

This chain uses TRBV29-1 with TRBJ1-1; D is undetermined. The germline CDR1 and CDR2 sequences are SQVTM and ANQGSEA. The CDR3 covers 13 residues. The CDR3 DNA reads as TGCAGTTCCCAGAAGATTTTGAACACTGAAGCTTTCTTT. Its protein product is CSSQKILNTEAFF.

The V call is TRBV10-3, the J call TRBJ2-7; 11 bases fit TRBD1. Germline V lookup: CDR1 ENHRY, CDR2 SYGVKD. The junction had 8 bases not matched to a gene; V was cut back by 2 bases and J by 2 bases. The CDR3 consists of 17 residues. The CDR3 nucleotides read TGTGCCATCAGTGAGGGACCGGGACAGGGGGAAACCTACGAGCAGTACTTC. This translates into CAISEGPGQGETYEQYF.

The V call is TRBV27, the J call TRBJ2-7; D unclear. Germline-derived CDR1 and CDR2 are MNHEY and SMNVEV (reference sequence). Trimming stripped 8 bases from V and 0 bases from J, with 11 bases between. The CDR3 consists of 13 residues. The CDR3 DNA reads as TGTGCCAGCGGTCCCCACGGCTCCTACGAGCAGTACTTC. Amino acids: CASGPHGSYEQYF.

The chain uses TRBV6-2 or TRBV6-3 and TRBJ1-5; 10 nucleotides match TRBD1. The CDR3 sequence is 18 residues long. With 2 bases clipped from V and 4 bases from J, the junction kept 11 bases outside the gene matches. Germline V lookup: CDR1 MNHEY, CDR2 SVGEGT. The CDR3 DNA follows: TGTGCCAGCAGTTACAAGGGACAGGGGTATTCCTGGAATCAGCCCCAGCATTTT. Residues: CASSYKGQGYSWNQPQHF.

This chain connects TRBV21-1 to TRBJ2-3; the table names TRBD2, a call not compared with the DNA. TRBV21-1 represents a pseudogene. The CDR3 is 16 residues long. The CDR3 is CASSNQRENRTDTQYF. CDR3 DNA sequence: TGTGCCAGCAGCAATCAGCGGGAGAATAGAACAGATACGCAGTATTTT.

The chain couples TRBV28 to TRBJ2-3; 10 bases map to TRBD2. The V and J ends lost 3 bases and 2 bases, in that order; junction bases with no gene match: 11. There are 18 residues in the CDR3. Germline CDR1 is MDHEN and CDR2 is SYDVKM. CDR3 region: CASSFVSGRAGATDTQYF. CDR3 nucleotides: TGTGCCAGCAGTTTCGTGAGCGGGAGGGCGGGGGCCACAGATACGCAGTATTTT.

The chain recombines TRBV6-5 with TRBJ1-5; 8 nucleotides agree with TRBD1. This CDR3 region has 14 residues. The germline gives CDR1 MNHEY, CDR2 SVGAGI. Trimming at V came to 7 bases and at J to 0 bases, leaving 2 bases not matched to a gene. Here the CDR3 reads CASKTGGSNQPQHF. DNA for the CDR3: TGTGCCAGCAAAACAGGGGGTAGCAATCAGCCCCAGCATTTT.

This chain connects TRBV7-6 to TRBJ2-6; D not resolved. Germline V gene data show CDR1 as SGHVS and CDR2 as FNYEAQ. This CDR3 is 13 amino acids long. Between the trimmed V and J ends, which lost 5 bases and 1 base, there was a span of 3 bases. Here the CDR3 DNA reads TGTGCCAGCAGCCCATCTGGGGCCAACGTCCTGACTTTC. Amino acids: CASSPSGANVLTF.

V usage is TRBV6-2 or TRBV6-3 and J usage is TRBJ2-5, with 7 bases aligning to TRBD2. Germline trimming cut 5 bases from V and 5 bases from J; bases unmatched to any gene: 17. CDR3 length: 17 residues. The germline gives CDR1 MNHEY, CDR2 SVGEGT. For the CDR3, the DNA is TGTGCCAGCAGTCAACCCCCGAGGGCGGGAGCTGGGGAGACCCAGTACTTC. Its translation: CASSQPPRAGAGETQYF.

V usage is TRBV28 and J usage is TRBJ1-4, with D unresolved. Germline-derived CDR1 and CDR2 are MDHEN and SYDVKM. There are 13 residues in the CDR3. V was pared by 10 bases and J by 2 bases, with 11 bases between. CDR3 residues: CAINAGTNEKLFF. DNA of the CDR3: TGTGCCATCAACGCCGGGACTAATGAAAAACTGTTTTTT.

V and J are TRBV24-1 and TRBJ1-5; 11 nucleotides agree with TRBD1. The V gene end was trimmed by 4 bases and the J gene end by 6 bases; junction bases not matched to a gene: 4. This CDR3 has 15 amino acids. Per germline, CDR1 KGHDR and CDR2 SFDVKD. The CDR3 is CATSDRTGGLQPQHF. The CDR3 DNA sequence: TGTGCCACCAGTGACAGGACAGGGGGCCTTCAGCCCCAGCATTTT.

The chain recombines TRBV6-1 with TRBJ1-3; no clear D gene. V lost 3 bases to trimming and J lost 2 bases, with 11 bases between them. The germline V gene encodes CDR1 MNHNS and CDR2 SASEGT. The CDR3 has 15 residues. In DNA form, the CDR3 reads TGTGCCAGCAGTGAGAGAGGGAGGGCTGGAAACACCATATATTTT. Translating gives CASSERGRAGNTIYF.

The genes are TRBV7-6 and TRBJ2-1, with D unresolved. V was trimmed by 7 bases and J by 10 bases, leaving 8 bases between them. The CDR3 spans 10 residues. Germline assignment: CDR1 SGHVS and CDR2 FNYEAQ. The CDR3 DNA reads TGTGCCAGCACTGGAGTGGAGCAGTTCTTC. This sequence encodes CASTGVEQFF.

Worth noting for this clone: One junction end disagrees with the germline gene, perhaps due to a read error. The chain links TRBV6-5 to TRBJ1-5; 9 bases agree with TRBD1. The CDR3 loop spans 14 amino acids. Germline CDR1 reads MNHEY; CDR2 reads SVGAGI. CDR3 sequence: CASILGTGNPPQHF. The CDR3 DNA sequence: TGTGCCAGCATCCTGGGGACAGGGAATCCGCCCCAGCATTTT.

This clone was observed a handful of times. V usage is TRBV5-8 and J usage is TRBJ2-7, with 7 positions matching TRBD1. The CDR3 is made up of 13 amino acids. The V segment lost 4 bases and the J segment 3 bases; nucleotides outside the gene matches: 4. CDR1 is SGHTS, CDR2 YDEGEE, per germline. The CDR3 bases are TGTGCCAGCAGCCCCCGGGACAGCTACGAGCAGTACTTC. Protein: CASSPRDSYEQYF.

The V and J genes are TRBV4-1 and TRBJ1-2; D remains unclear. There are 13 residues in the CDR3. V lost 5 bases and J 5 bases, leaving 12 bases between the germline ends. From germline, CDR1 is MGHRA and CDR2 YSYEKL. CDR3 nucleotides: TGCGCCAGCAGCTCTGATGGGCTTTATGGCTACACCTTC. Amino acids: CASSSDGLYGYTF.